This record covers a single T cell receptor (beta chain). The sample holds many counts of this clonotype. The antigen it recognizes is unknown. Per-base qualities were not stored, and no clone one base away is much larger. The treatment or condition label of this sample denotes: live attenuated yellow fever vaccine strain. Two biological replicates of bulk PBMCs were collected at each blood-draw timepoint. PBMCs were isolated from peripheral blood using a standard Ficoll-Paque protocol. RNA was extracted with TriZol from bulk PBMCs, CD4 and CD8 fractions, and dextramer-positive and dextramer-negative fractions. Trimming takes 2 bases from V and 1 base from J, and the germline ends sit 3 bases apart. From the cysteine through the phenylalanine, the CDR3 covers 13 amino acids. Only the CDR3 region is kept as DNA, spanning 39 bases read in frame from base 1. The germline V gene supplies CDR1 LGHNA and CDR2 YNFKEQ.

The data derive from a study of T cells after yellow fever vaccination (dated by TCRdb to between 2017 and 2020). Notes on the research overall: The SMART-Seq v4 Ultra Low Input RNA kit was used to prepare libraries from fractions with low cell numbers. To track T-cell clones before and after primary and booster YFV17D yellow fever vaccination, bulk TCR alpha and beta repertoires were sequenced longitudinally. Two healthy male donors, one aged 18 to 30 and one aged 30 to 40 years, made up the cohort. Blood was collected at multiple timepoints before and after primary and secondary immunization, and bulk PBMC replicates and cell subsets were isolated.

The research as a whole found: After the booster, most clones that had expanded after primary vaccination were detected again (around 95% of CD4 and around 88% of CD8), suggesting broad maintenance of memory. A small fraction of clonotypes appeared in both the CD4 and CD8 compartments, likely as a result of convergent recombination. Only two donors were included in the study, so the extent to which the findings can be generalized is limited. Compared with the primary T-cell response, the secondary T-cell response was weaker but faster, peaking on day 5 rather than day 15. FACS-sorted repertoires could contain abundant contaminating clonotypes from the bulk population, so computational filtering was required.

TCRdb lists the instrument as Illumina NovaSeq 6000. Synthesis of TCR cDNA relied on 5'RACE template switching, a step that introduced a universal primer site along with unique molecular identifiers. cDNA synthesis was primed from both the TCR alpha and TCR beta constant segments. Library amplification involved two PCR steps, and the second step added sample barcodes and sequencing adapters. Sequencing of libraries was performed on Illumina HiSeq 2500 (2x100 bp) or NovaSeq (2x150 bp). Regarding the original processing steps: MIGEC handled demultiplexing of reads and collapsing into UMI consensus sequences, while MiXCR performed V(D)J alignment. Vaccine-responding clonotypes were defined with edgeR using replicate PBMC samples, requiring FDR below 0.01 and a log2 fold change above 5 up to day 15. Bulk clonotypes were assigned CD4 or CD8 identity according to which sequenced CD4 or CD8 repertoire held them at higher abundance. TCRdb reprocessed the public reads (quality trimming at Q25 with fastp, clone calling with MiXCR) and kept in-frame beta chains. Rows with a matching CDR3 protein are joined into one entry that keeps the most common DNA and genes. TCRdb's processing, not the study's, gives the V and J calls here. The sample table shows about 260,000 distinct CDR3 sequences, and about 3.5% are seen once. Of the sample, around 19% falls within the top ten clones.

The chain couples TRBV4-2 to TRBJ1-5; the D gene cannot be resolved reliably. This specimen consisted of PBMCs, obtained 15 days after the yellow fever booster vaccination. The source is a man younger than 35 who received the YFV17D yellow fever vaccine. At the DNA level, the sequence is TGTGCCAGCAGCCAACAAAGCAATCAGCCCCAGCATTTT. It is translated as CASSQQSNQPQHF.